Detailed here is one T cell receptor beta chain. Its antigen is undetermined. Indicated treatment: approximately 10-day PBMC culture with coronavirus spike peptide pools or control peptides (ViraFEST assay). Under the ViraFEST approach, antigen-specific T cells were expanded with peptide pools and TCRs subsequently sequenced. Some 2.2 million PBMCs per well were cultured with roughly 9.6 IU/ml IL-2 and approximately 10 ug/ml peptide pools. The entry originates in a study of vaccination and CD4 T cells after COVID-19. Overall study: A positive SARS-CoV-2 nasal swab PCR result was recorded for each convalescent patient; about 9 were mild and one severe.

Cultured CD4+ T cell DNA underwent sequencing with the Oncomine TCR Beta short-read assay. TCRdb analysed the PCR reads with MiXCR anew, one entry per CDR3 protein. The sample has just over 15,000 distinct CDR3 sequences; around 40% are singletons. Germline V gene lookup returns CDR1 MRHNA and CDR2 SNTAGT. This CDR3 is 14 amino acids long. J gave up 5 bases and V 7 bases, and 8 bases lay outside the gene matches. The study, taken as a whole, reports: Detection of a median roughly 87% of reactive clones in convalescent patients was confined to the period after vaccination.

This receptor was identified in a human donor with COVID-19. Sequencing used cultured CD4+ T cells from blood. The V call is TRBV6-4, the J call TRBJ2-1; the match to TRBD2 covers 7 bases. The CDR3 loop reads CASKSFRGDNEQFF. CDR3 bases: TGTGCCAGCAAAAGTTTCCGGGGGGACAATGAGCAGTTCTTC.